This TCR beta chain comes out of a study of blood T cell repertoires in COVID-19. As handled by the study authors: Amplified reference gene primers provided the basis for estimating nucleated cell counts. TCRdb's copy holds only in-frame clones and misses some; the assay was immunoSEQ multiplex PCR. That table gives V, J and clone size, and the DNA gave D and trimming. The table includes 200,000 to 300,000 clones, approximately 91% detected once. The CDR3 contains 15 residues. V dropped 1 base and J dropped 1 base, with 10 bases sitting between them. Germline V gene data show CDR1 as LGHDT and CDR2 as YNNKEL (reference sequence).

This sequence originates from a woman in her 30s with acute or convalescent COVID-19. This chain uses TRBV3-1 (or the pseudogene TRBV3-2) with TRBJ1-1; D is perhaps TRBD1 (5 bases). Sequenced sample: peripheral blood. In DNA form, the CDR3 reads TGTGCCAGCAGCCAAGGTCGGGGGACGAACACTGAAGCTTTCTTT. Protein: CASSQGRGTNTEAFF.